This passage covers 27 T cell receptor beta chains from one sample sequenced in a study of vaccination and CD4 T cells after COVID-19 (dated by TCRdb to 2021 to 2024). These receptors have no known antigen. Library preparation was by PCR. The listed sequencing device is Illumina iSeq 100. TCR sequencing of DNA from cultured CD4+ T cells used the Oncomine TCR Beta short-read assay at the Johns Hopkins FTIC core. TCRdb redid the processing of the public reads, applying fastp at Q25 and MiXCR, and retained in-frame beta chains. For every CDR3 protein sequence, its rows merge into one entry that carries the most common genes and DNA. This sample comprises 15,000 to 20,000 distinct CDR3 sequences, 31% of them detected only once. The ten largest clones represent approximately 15% of the sample. The treatment or condition label corresponds to: approximately nine-day PBMC culture with coronavirus spike peptide pools or control peptides (ViraFEST assay).

The sequenced material came from cultured CD4+ T cells from blood. Receptor source: a human donor with COVID-19.

As regards this clonotype: The junction does not match germline at one end; this may be a read error. The chain combines TRBV7-7 with TRBJ2-5, with D perhaps matching TRBD1 or TRBD2 (5 bases each). Per the germline V gene, CDR1 is SSHAT and CDR2 is FNYEAQ (reference sequence). The CDR3 runs 14 residues. The CDR3 loop is CASSSGARGETQYF. The DNA of the CDR3 is TGTGCTAGCAGCTCCGGGGCTCGGGGAGAGACCCAGTACTTC.

V is TRBV19 and J is TRBJ2-2, with TRBD1 identical over 7 bases. CDR3 size: 14 residues. V shed 6 bases and J 6 bases; nucleotides not matched to a gene: 7. CDR1 is LNHDA, CDR2 SQIVND, per germline (reference sequence). DNA of the CDR3: TGTGCCAGTAGGGGCACAGGGGTGGCCGGGGAGCTGTTTTTT. The encoded protein is CASRGTGVAGELFF.

The chain has TRBV6-1 and TRBJ1-6; TRBD1 might be the D (6 bases). Per germline, CDR1 MNHNS and CDR2 SASEGT. The V end was cut by 1 base, the J end by 4 bases, with 8 bases between. This CDR3 has 15 residues. The CDR3 DNA sequence: TGTGCCAGCAGTGAAGACAGGGTTTATAATTCACCCCTCCACTTT. Translation gives CASSEDRVYNSPLHF.

This clonotype was observed a handful of times. This chain connects TRBV2 to TRBJ2-4; D may be TRBD2 (6 bases). This CDR3 contains 18 residues. V lost 0 bases and J 0 bases, leaving 15 bases between the germline ends. CDR1 and CDR2 from the germline V gene are SNHLY and FYNNEI. The CDR3 reads CASSEARQGGIAKNIQYF. CDR3 bases: TGTGCCAGCAGTGAAGCAAGGCAGGGCGGGATAGCCAAAAACATTCAGTACTTC.

V gene TRBV10-2 combines with J gene TRBJ1-1; no definite D call. The length of the CDR3 is 12 residues. Looked up from germline, CDR1 is WSHSY and CDR2 is SAAADI. V lost 6 bases, J lost 6 bases, and 11 bases lay in between. CDR3 sequence reads: CASSRVAAEAFF. CDR3 DNA sequence: TGCGCCAGCAGCAGAGTTGCAGCTGAAGCTTTCTTT.

This rearrangement joins TRBV7-2 to TRBJ2-2; 13 bases align to TRBD2. The CDR3 is 18 residues long. The trim removed 5 bases at V and 1 base at J, leaving 7 bases unmatched. CDR1 is SGHTA and CDR2 is FQGNSA in the germline V gene. This CDR3 is CASSGGTSGAQNTGELFF. The CDR3 nucleotides read TGTGCCAGCAGCGGGGGGACTAGCGGGGCGCAGAACACCGGGGAGCTGTTTTTT.

The genes are TRBV27 and TRBJ1-5, with unresolved D. Trimming removed 1 base from V and 6 bases from J, with 4 bases in between. The CDR3 runs 12 residues. The germline gives CDR1 MNHEY, CDR2 SMNVEV (reference sequence). The CDR3 nucleotides are TGTGCCAGCAGTTTATTGGGTCAGCCCCAGCATTTT. Translating gives CASSLLGQPQHF.

This clonotype was detected a few times. The chain couples TRBV5-8 to TRBJ1-5, with TRBD1 matching over 9 bases. Germline lookup yields CDR1 SGHTS and CDR2 YDEGEE. CDR3 size: 12 residues. Losses at the gene ends were 1 base for V and 11 bases for J; bases not matched to a gene: 1. This chain's CDR3 is CASSLRTGAQHF. The DNA for the CDR3 is TGTGCCAGCAGCTTGAGGACAGGGGCCCAGCATTTT.

This CDR3 is CASSSPTGTGGYEQYF. CDR3 nucleotide sequence: TGTGCCAGCAGTTCGCCGACCGGGACAGGGGGATACGAGCAGTACTTC. The chain employs TRBV27 and TRBJ2-7; 11 bases fit TRBD1. The CDR3 runs to 16 residues. Germline V CDR1 and CDR2: MNHEY, SMNVEV (reference sequence). With 4 bases clipped from V and 4 bases from J, the junction kept 9 bases outside the gene matches.

The chain joins TRBV10-3 to TRBJ2-2; unclear D gene. The ends were cut back, 3 bases at V and 1 base at J, with 9 bases in the middle. This CDR3 contains 15 residues. The germline V gene has CDR1 ENHRY and CDR2 SYGVKD. This chain's CDR3 is CAISEVDENTGELFF. In DNA form, the CDR3 reads TGTGCCATCAGTGAAGTGGACGAGAACACCGGGGAGCTGTTTTTT.

V usage is TRBV27 and J usage is TRBJ2-5; 8 bases align to TRBD2. The germline CDR1 and CDR2 sequences are MNHEY and SMNVEV (reference sequence). This CDR3 is 16 amino acids long. The J segment lost 4 bases and the V segment lost 5 bases, leaving 12 bases of the junction unmatched. CDR3 in DNA: TGTGCCAGCAGTCCTACGACCTCAGCGGGGGTAGAGACCCAGTACTTC. Translated, it gives CASSPTTSAGVETQYF.

V usage is TRBV6-1 and J usage is TRBJ2-1; the D is unclear. V was shortened by 6 bases and J by 4 bases, with 10 bases between the two germline ends. This CDR3 region has 13 residues. Per germline, CDR1 MNHNS and CDR2 SASEGT. Written as DNA, the CDR3 is TGTGCCAGCAGCTCCGACTGGTACAATGAGCAGTTCTTC. It specifies CASSSDWYNEQFF.

The genes are TRBV7-3 and TRBJ2-3; 10 positions match TRBD2. CDR3 length equals 16 residues. The V gene end was trimmed by 1 base and the J gene end by 1 base; junction bases not matched to a gene: 2. The germline V gene encodes CDR1 SGHTA and CDR2 FQGTGA. This chain's CDR3 is CASSLILAGGTDTQYF. The CDR3 nucleotides are TGTGCCAGCAGCTTAATCCTAGCGGGAGGCACAGATACGCAGTATTTT.

The gene calls are TRBV2 and TRBJ2-7; D remains ambiguous. Germline assignment: CDR1 SNHLY and CDR2 FYNNEI. CDR3 length equals 13 residues. V was trimmed by 0 bases and J by 3 bases, leaving 6 bases between them. The CDR3 bases are TGTGCCAGCAGTGAAGCAGAGTACTACGAGCAGTACTTC. This translates into CASSEAEYYEQYF.

V and J are TRBV27 and TRBJ2-1; TRBD1 is a possible D gene (6 bases). V was clipped by 6 bases and J by 9 bases, with 18 bases between them. The CDR3 is made up of 14 amino acids. Germline V gene data show CDR1 as MNHEY and CDR2 as SMNVEV (reference sequence). CDR3 protein: CASRPPRQGSEQFF. The DNA of the CDR3 is TGTGCCAGCAGACCACCCAGGCAGGGGAGTGAGCAGTTCTTC.

By its share, this clonotype is medium-sized. The V call is TRBV6-5, the J call TRBJ1-5, with 9 bases that match TRBD1. The CDR3 sequence is 14 residues long. With 4 bases clipped from V and 5 bases from J, the junction kept 3 bases outside the gene matches. From germline, CDR1 is MNHEY and CDR2 SVGAGI. The CDR3 DNA reads as TGTGCCAGCAGTTGGACAGGGGCGGATCAGCCCCAGCATTTT. Amino acid sequence: CASSWTGADQPQHF.

In this sample, this clonotype turned up a few times. One junction end disagrees with the germline gene, perhaps due to a read error. The chain couples TRBV7-6 to TRBJ1-2; the D is unclear. CDR3 length equals 10 residues. Germline V gene sequence: CDR1 SGHVS, CDR2 FNYEAQ. In DNA, the CDR3 is TGTGCCAGCAGCTTAAGACATAGGCGCTTC. Its translation is CASSLRHRRF.

The gene calls are TRBV2 and TRBJ1-6; D is perhaps TRBD1 (5 bases). Per the germline V gene, CDR1 is SNHLY and CDR2 is FYNNEI. Between the trimmed V and J ends, which lost 2 bases and 5 bases, there was a span of 10 bases. The CDR3 consists of 15 residues. Here the CDR3 reads CASSEYGGNNSPLHF. CDR3 bases: TGTGCCAGCAGTGAATATGGGGGGAATAATTCACCCCTCCACTTT.

There are a few counts of this clonotype. The chain carries TRBV19 and TRBJ1-3; D is unresolved. V shed 4 bases and J shed 0 bases, with 13 bases lying between them. CDR1 and CDR2 (germline): LNHDA, SQIVND (reference sequence). This CDR3 is 16 amino acids long. Here the CDR3 DNA reads TGTGCCAGTAGTACCACGAAACAGCCCTCTGGAAACACCATATATTTT. Its translation: CASSTTKQPSGNTIYF.

This clonotype was observed a few times. The V call is TRBV6-1, the J call TRBJ1-2; D unclear. CDR1 and CDR2 from the germline V gene are MNHNS and SASEGT. The ends were cut back, 5 bases at V and 7 bases at J, with 14 bases in the middle. This CDR3 is 13 amino acids long. The CDR3 DNA reads as TGTGCCAGCAGTACGGGTCTCAACCGTGGCTACACCTTC. This sequence encodes CASSTGLNRGYTF.

V gene TRBV20-1 combines with J gene TRBJ2-3; no definite D call. V dropped 2 bases and J dropped 6 bases, with 6 bases sitting between them. Germline CDR1 DFQATT, CDR2 SNEGSKA (reference sequence). The CDR3 loop spans 11 amino acids. The chain's CDR3 is CSARLLDTQYF. The CDR3 DNA is TGCAGTGCTAGACTACTTGATACGCAGTATTTT.

The J gene is TRBJ2-1, the V gene TRBV20-1; 9 bases agree with TRBD2. After removal of 2 bases from V and 8 bases from J, the junction contained 4 bases not matched to a gene. Germline lookup yields CDR1 DFQATT and CDR2 SNEGSKA (reference sequence). This CDR3 has 13 residues. The CDR3 region has the DNA TGCAGTGCTAGACTAGCGGGGATCGATGAGCAGTTCTTC. This gives the protein CSARLAGIDEQFF.

The chain is built from TRBV12-3 or TRBV12-4 and TRBJ1-2; D is undetermined. Trimming stripped 2 bases from V and 8 bases from J, with 12 bases between. The CDR3 has 13 residues. The chain's CDR3 is CASSLRDRGGYTF. The CDR3 nucleotides read TGTGCCAGCAGTTTAAGGGATCGCGGGGGCTACACCTTC.

The gene calls are TRBV11-3 and TRBJ2-3; 7 bases are shared with TRBD2. The J segment lost 6 bases and the V segment lost 6 bases, leaving 6 bases of the junction unmatched. CDR3 length: 13 residues. Germline CDR1 is SGHNT and CDR2 is YENEEA. CDR3 sequence reads: CASRLSGADTQYF. CDR3 in DNA: TGTGCCAGCAGGTTAAGCGGGGCGGATACGCAGTATTTT.

This rearrangement joins TRBV7-2 to TRBJ2-1, with TRBD2 matching over 8 bases. Germline V gene sequence: CDR1 SGHTA, CDR2 FQGNSA. J gave up 10 bases and V 6 bases, and 8 bases lay outside the gene matches. The CDR3 extends over 13 amino acids. The CDR3 reads CASRLAGGGEQFF. For the CDR3, the DNA is TGTGCCAGCAGATTGGCGGGAGGAGGGGAGCAGTTCTTC.

The CDR3 reads CSARDWRGGKNIQYF. As DNA, the CDR3 is TGCAGTGCTAGAGATTGGAGAGGGGGCAAAAACATTCAGTACTTC. The V call is TRBV20-1, the J call TRBJ2-4; D might be TRBD1 (6 bases). Trimming took off 0 bases at V and 3 bases at J, with 12 bases between the two ends. This CDR3 comprises 15 residues. Germline assignment: CDR1 DFQATT and CDR2 SNEGSKA (reference sequence).

V and J are TRBV19 and TRBJ2-6; possible D gene TRBD2, 5 bases. The CDR3 totals 15 residues. The V and J ends lost 10 bases and 1 base respectively, with 14 bases between them. Per germline, CDR1 LNHDA and CDR2 SQIVND (reference sequence). The chain's CDR3 is CATTGILSGANVLTF. DNA of the CDR3: TGTGCCACGACGGGAATCCTTTCTGGGGCCAACGTCCTGACTTTC.